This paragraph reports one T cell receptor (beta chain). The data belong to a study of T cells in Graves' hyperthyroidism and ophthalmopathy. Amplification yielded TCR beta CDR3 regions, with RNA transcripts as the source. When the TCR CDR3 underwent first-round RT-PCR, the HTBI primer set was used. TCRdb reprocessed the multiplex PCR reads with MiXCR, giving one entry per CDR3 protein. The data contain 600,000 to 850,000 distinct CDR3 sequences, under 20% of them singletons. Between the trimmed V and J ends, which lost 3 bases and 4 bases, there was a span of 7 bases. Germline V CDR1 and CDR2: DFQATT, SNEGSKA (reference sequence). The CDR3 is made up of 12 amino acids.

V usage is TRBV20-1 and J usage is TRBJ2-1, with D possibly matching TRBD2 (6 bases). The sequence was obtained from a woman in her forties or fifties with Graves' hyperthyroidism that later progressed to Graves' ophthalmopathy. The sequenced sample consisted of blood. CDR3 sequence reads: CSAREGYNEQFF. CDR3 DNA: TGCAGTGCTAGGGAGGGTTACAATGAGCAGTTCTTC.